These T cell receptor beta chains were read from a single sample in a study of T-cell memory formation after mild COVID-19. TCRdb re-called the 5' RACE reads through MiXCR, storing one row per CDR3 protein. The table records roughly 50,000 distinct CDR3 sequences, more than 9% of them present only once. The specimen was PBMCs or a T cell subset sorted from them (not recorded which). These receptors all stem from a man between 18 and 29 years old who had mild COVID-19 (a few samples of this study predate the infection). Cell type and time point are not known. The CDR3 runs from the conserved cysteine through the conserved F or W. D genes are given only for firm matches. A row's size may be missing; if present it is once, few, many or a size class.

CDR3aa: CSAEGDNQPQHF
CDR3nt: TGCAGTGCTGAGGGGGACAATCAGCCCCAGCATTTT
j_gene: TRBJ1-5
d_gene: NA
v_gene: TRBV20-1
abundance: few

CDR3aa: CATSPSGVETQYF
CDR3nt: TGTGCCACCAGTCCTAGCGGGGTAGAGACCCAGTACTTC
j_gene: TRBJ2-5
d_gene: TRBD2
v_gene: TRBV24-1
abundance: few

CDR3aa: CASSREGGIVYEQYF
CDR3nt: TGTGCCAGCTCCCGAGAGGGGGGGATCGTCTACGAGCAGTACTTC
j_gene: TRBJ2-7
d_gene: NA
v_gene: TRBV18
abundance: NA

CDR3aa: CASSWGQGELYGYTF
CDR3nt: TGTGCCAGCAGTTGGGGACAGGGAGAGTTATATGGCTACACCTTC
j_gene: TRBJ1-2
d_gene: TRBD1
v_gene: TRBV27
abundance: NA

CDR3aa: CASSDGTGRDRTGELFF
CDR3nt: TGTGCCAGCAGCGATGGGACAGGGAGGGATCGGACCGGGGAGCTGTTTTTT
j_gene: TRBJ2-2
d_gene: TRBD1
v_gene: TRBV5-6
abundance: few

CDR3aa: CASSLYLLQDTQYF
CDR3nt: TGTGCCAGCAGCTTGTATTTGCTACAAGATACGCAGTATTTT
j_gene: TRBJ2-3
d_gene: NA
v_gene: TRBV5-6
abundance: NA

CDR3aa: CASSRDSNSPLHF
CDR3nt: TGTGCCAGCAGTAGGGACAGCAATTCACCCCTCCACTTT
j_gene: TRBJ1-6
d_gene: TRBD1
v_gene: TRBV28
abundance: NA

CDR3aa: CASSYGTGLNIQYF
CDR3nt: TGTGCCAGCAGTTACGGGACAGGGCTAAACATTCAGTACTTC
j_gene: TRBJ2-4
d_gene: TRBD1
v_gene: TRBV6-6
abundance: NA

CDR3aa: CASRRTMFQDTQYF
CDR3nt: TGTGCCAGCAGGAGGACTATGTTTCAAGATACGCAGTATTTT
j_gene: TRBJ2-3
d_gene: NA
v_gene: TRBV2
abundance: few

CDR3aa: CASSQGTDSTDTQYF
CDR3nt: TGCGCCAGCAGCCAAGGGACAGACAGCACAGATACGCAGTATTTT
j_gene: TRBJ2-3
d_gene: NA
v_gene: TRBV4-3
abundance: many

CDR3aa: CASSAGGQETQYF
CDR3nt: TGTGCCAGCTCAGCGGGAGGCCAAGAGACCCAGTACTTC
j_gene: TRBJ2-5
d_gene: TRBD2
v_gene: TRBV18
abundance: NA

CDR3aa: CSAKQYGYTF
CDR3nt: TGCAGTGCCAAACAGTATGGCTACACCTTC
j_gene: TRBJ1-2
d_gene: NA
v_gene: TRBV20-1
abundance: once

CDR3aa: CASNHRGPGGDTQYF
CDR3nt: TGTGCCAGCAACCACAGGGGTCCCGGGGGAGATACGCAGTATTTT
j_gene: TRBJ2-3
d_gene: NA
v_gene: TRBV11-2
abundance: NA

CDR3aa: CASSARAVSKADTQYF
CDR3nt: TGTGCCAGCAGCGCTAGAGCGGTCTCTAAGGCAGATACGCAGTATTTT
j_gene: TRBJ2-3
d_gene: NA
v_gene: TRBV7-9
abundance: medium-sized

CDR3aa: CSASAGGGGQNIQYF
CDR3nt: TGCAGTGCTAGTGCCGGGGGCGGGGGGCAAAACATTCAGTACTTC
j_gene: TRBJ2-4
d_gene: TRBD2
v_gene: TRBV20-1
abundance: few

CDR3aa: CASSPDAGEAFF
CDR3nt: TGTGCCAGCAGCCCGGACGCCGGGGAAGCTTTCTTT
j_gene: TRBJ1-1
d_gene: NA
v_gene: TRBV12-3/TRBV12-4
abundance: few

CDR3aa: CSARDLREPRYGYTF
CDR3nt: TGCAGTGCTAGAGATCTCAGGGAACCGAGGTATGGCTACACCTTC
j_gene: TRBJ1-2
d_gene: NA
v_gene: TRBV20-1
abundance: few

CDR3aa: CASAPGWQSNTEAFF
CDR3nt: TGTGCCAGTGCCCCCGGGTGGCAGTCGAACACTGAAGCTTTCTTT
j_gene: TRBJ1-1
d_gene: NA
v_gene: TRBV7-8
abundance: few